A single sample gave rise to the 29 T cell receptor beta chains below, sequenced in a study of blood T cells in healthy people across ages. Primers used in a second PCR of about 6 to 11 cycles were a sample-barcoded 5' primer and a J-beta primer mix. TCRdb ran MiXCR on the 5' RACE reads and lists one entry per CDR3 protein. The sample records 700,000 to 850,000 distinct CDR3 sequences, about 37% being singletons. The sequenced sample consisted of blood. The origin of the receptors is a man aged 18 to 30 in good health.

This clonotype has a handful of counts. The chain couples TRBV25-1 to TRBJ2-5; the D is unclear. Germline-derived CDR1 and CDR2 are MGHDK and SYGVNS. The CDR3 has 13 amino acids. Trimming removed 3 bases at V and 11 bases at J, with 16 bases between. CDR3 DNA sequence: TGTGCCAGCAGTGATCCAATCCGCTATGAGCAGTACTTC. Translation: CASSDPIRYEQYF. The full variable domain, its missing parts supplied by reference TRBV25-1 and TRBJ2-5, is EADIYQTPRYLVIGTGKKITLECSQTMGHDKMYWYQQDPGMELHLIHYSYGVNSTEKGDLSSESTVSRIRTEHFPLTLESARPSHTSQYLCASSDPIRYEQYFGPGTRLLVL.

CDR3 amino acids: CASSFKGRGGQETQYF. The CDR3 DNA is TGTGCCAGCAGTTTTAAGGGCCGAGGGGGCCAAGAGACCCAGTACTTC. The V gene is TRBV27, the J gene TRBJ2-5; D perhaps matches TRBD1 (6 bases). There are 16 residues in the CDR3. Germline V gene sequence: CDR1 MNHEY, CDR2 SMNVEV (reference sequence). V was shortened by 3 bases and J by 1 base, with 15 bases between the two germline ends.

The chain uses TRBV20-1 and TRBJ2-5; 8 bases are a match to TRBD2. CDR1 is DFQATT and CDR2 is SNEGSKA in the germline V gene (reference sequence). The CDR3 sequence is 15 residues long. V was clipped by 0 bases and J by 8 bases; unmatched bases: 11. The CDR3 is CSARDPGGSFPTQYF. CDR3 nucleotides: TGCAGTGCTAGAGATCCGGGGGGGAGCTTCCCAACCCAGTACTTC.

This clonotype was seen a few times. The V gene is TRBV28, the J gene TRBJ1-1, with 9 positions matching TRBD1. Germline V gene lookup returns CDR1 MDHEN and CDR2 SYDVKM. The ends lost 1 base at V and 10 bases at J; junction bases unmatched: 4. The CDR3 is 13 amino acids. Here the CDR3 reads CASSLSDRGGAFF. CDR3 in DNA: TGTGCCAGCAGTTTATCTGACAGGGGGGGAGCTTTCTTT.

This clonotype was seen only a few times. The chain carries TRBV29-1 and TRBJ2-1, with 7 bases identical to TRBD1. The J call may be mistaken, given a closer DNA end match to TRBJ2-7. The CDR3 has 13 amino acids. CDR1 is SQVTM, CDR2 ANQGSEA, per germline. In DNA, the CDR3 is TGCAGCGTTGGACAGGGTGATTACAATGAGCAGTACTTC. Its translation is CSVGQGDYNEQYF.

This clonotype came up once. V usage is TRBV5-6 and J usage is TRBJ1-5; possibly TRBD1 for D (6 bases). Germline values: CDR1 SGHDT, CDR2 YYEEEE. Between the trimmed V and J ends, which lost 4 bases and 0 bases, there was a span of 14 bases. This CDR3 has 16 amino acids. CDR3 sequence reads: CASSEQGFHSNQPQHF. The CDR3 DNA is TGTGCCAGCAGCGAACAGGGTTTTCATAGCAATCAGCCCCAGCATTTT. Combining the CDR3 with reference TRBV5-6 and TRBJ1-5 gives the whole variable domain DAGVTQSPTHLIKTRGQQVTLRCSPKSGHDTVSWYQQALGQGPQFIFQYYEEEERQRGNFPDRFSGHQFPNYSSELNVNALLLGDSALYLCASSEQGFHSNQPQHFGDGTRLSIL.

Regarding this clonotype: With a much larger clone just one base away, this may be a read error. The chain employs TRBV11-1 and TRBJ2-7; a weak D match, TRBD2 (6 bases). Germline CDR1 is SGHAT and CDR2 is FQDESV (reference sequence). Deletions cut 5 bases from V and 7 bases from J, with 15 bases between. This CDR3 is built from 13 residues. CDR3 region: CASSPASDNEQYF. CDR3 sequence (DNA): TGTGCCAGCAGCCCTGCTAGCGACAATGAGCAGTACTTC.

This clonotype was counted ten times or more. The chain links TRBV5-6 to TRBJ1-2; D may be TRBD1 (6 bases). V was shortened by 4 bases and J by 8 bases, with 12 bases between the two germline ends. Germline V lookup: CDR1 SGHDT, CDR2 YYEEEE. The CDR3 has 12 residues. The DNA of the CDR3 is TGTGCCAGCAGCAGAGACAGGCAGGGCTACACCTTC. The encoded protein is CASSRDRQGYTF.

The chain combines TRBV7-2 with TRBJ2-5; D is perhaps TRBD1 or TRBD2 (7 bases each). Per germline, CDR1 SGHTA and CDR2 FQGNSA. V was clipped by 5 bases and J by 11 bases, with 24 bases between them. CDR3 length: 15 amino acids. The CDR3 DNA reads TGTGCCAGCAGCCCGTTCGGGACAGCCCGGGGGGAGCAGTACTTC. It codes for CASSPFGTARGEQYF.

The CDR3 sequence: CASSLARGNTGANVLTF. CDR3 in DNA: TGTGCCAGCAGCTTAGCGCGTGGCAACACGGGGGCCAACGTCCTGACTTTC. The chain employs TRBV7-2 and TRBJ2-6; D is uncertain. CDR1 and CDR2 (germline): SGHTA, FQGNSA. Trimming took off 0 bases at V and 4 bases at J, with 13 bases between the two ends. The CDR3 is made up of 17 amino acids. The complete variable domain, with remaining parts taken from reference TRBV7-2 and TRBJ2-6, reads GAGVSQSPSNKVTEKGKDVELRCDPISGHTALYWYRQSLGQGLEFLIYFQGNSAPDKSGLPSDRFSAERTGGSVSTLTIQRTQQEDSAVYLCASSLARGNTGANVLTFGAGSRLTVL.

The V and J genes are TRBV4-3 and TRBJ1-6, with 8 bases lining up with TRBD1. J lost 4 bases, V lost 1 base, and 6 bases had no gene match. The germline gives CDR1 LGHNA, CDR2 YSLEER. This CDR3 comprises 17 residues. CDR3 sequence (DNA): TGCGCCAGCAGCCAAGGACAGGGGACAACTTATAATTCACCCCTCCACTTT. Translated: CASSQGQGTTYNSPLHF.

The CDR3 nucleotides read TGTGCCAGTAGTCGGACAGGTGCCGGGGGTGGCTACACCTTC. This gives the protein CASSRTGAGGGYTF. The chain links TRBV19 to TRBJ1-2, with 7 bases lining up with TRBD1. CDR3 length: 14 amino acids. Trimming removed 5 bases from V and 7 bases from J; junction bases left unmatched: 10. Germline V gene lookup returns CDR1 LNHDA and CDR2 SQIVND (reference sequence).

This chain connects TRBV5-1 to TRBJ1-6; the match to TRBD1 covers 8 bases. Germline V gives CDR1 SGHRS, CDR2 YFSETQ. The J segment lost 6 bases and the V segment lost 4 bases, leaving 3 bases of the junction unmatched. This CDR3 is 14 amino acids long. CDR3 amino acids: CASSTQGANSPLHF. CDR3 coding DNA: TGCGCCAGCAGCACCCAGGGGGCTAATTCACCCCTCCACTTT.

The rearrangement uses TRBV5-1 and TRBJ2-5; 11 nucleotides line up with TRBD2. The junction had 4 bases not matched to a gene; V was cut back by 4 bases and J by 2 bases. This CDR3 spans 15 amino acids. Germline assignment: CDR1 SGHRS and CDR2 YFSETQ. The CDR3 sequence is CASSVTSGEQETQYF. The DNA for the CDR3 is TGCGCCAGCAGCGTGACTAGCGGGGAACAAGAGACCCAGTACTTC. The variable domain in full, with the rest retrieved from reference TRBV5-1 and TRBJ2-5, is KAGVTQTPRYLIKTRGQQVTLSCSPISGHRSVSWYQQTPGQGLQFLFEYFSETQRNKGNFPGRFSGRQFSNSRSEMNVSTLELGDSALYLCASSVTSGEQETQYFGPGTRLLVL.

The CDR3: CSVDRTTYNEQYF. The CDR3 DNA reads TGCAGCGTTGATCGGACAACCTACAATGAGCAGTACTTC. This chain connects TRBV29-1 to TRBJ2-7; possible D gene TRBD1, 5 bases. Germline-derived CDR1 and CDR2 are SQVTM and ANQGSEA. The CDR3 sequence is 13 residues long. The ends were cut back, 3 bases at V and 7 bases at J, with 16 bases in the middle.

The rearrangement joins TRBV14 to TRBJ1-4; no reliable D call. V was trimmed by 3 bases and J by 3 bases, leaving 14 bases between them. The V gene's germline CDR1 is SGHDN and CDR2 FVKESK. This CDR3 spans 16 amino acids. The CDR3 nucleotides read TGTGCCAGCAGCCAGGGCGATGTTGATGCTAATGAAAAACTGTTTTTT. It yields the protein CASSQGDVDANEKLFF. The variable domain in full, completed from reference TRBV14 and TRBJ1-4, reads EAGVTQFPSHSVIEKGQTVTLRCDPISGHDNLYWYRRVMGKEIKFLLHFVKESKQDESGMPNNRFLAERTGGTYSTLKVQPAELEDSGVYFCASSQGDVDANEKLFFGSGTQLSVL.

The CDR3 coding sequence is TGTGCCAGTCTCCGGGATCCTTCTCCGGGCGAGCAGTACTTC. Translation gives CASLRDPSPGEQYF. The chain is built from TRBV6-1 and TRBJ2-7; D may be TRBD2 (5 bases). The CDR3 has 14 amino acids. Germline loops: CDR1 MNHNS, CDR2 SASEGT. V shed 9 bases and J shed 6 bases, with 21 bases lying between them.

The chain uses TRBV7-8 and TRBJ2-7; D perhaps matches TRBD2 (6 bases). The J call is doubtful: the DNA matches TRBJ2-4 better. Germline CDR1 and CDR2: SGHVS and FQNEAQ. This CDR3 is built from 18 residues. CDR3 sequence: CASSLVGCRGGAKNIQYF. Written as DNA, the CDR3 is TGTGCCAGCAGCTTAGTTGGCTGTCGAGGAGGGGCCAAAAACATTCAGTACTTC.

The chain combines TRBV5-1 with TRBJ1-1; D is unclear. This CDR3 is 14 amino acids long. CDR1 and CDR2 (germline): SGHRS, YFSETQ. With 0 bases removed from V and 6 bases from J, the gap between germline ends came to 12 bases. Here the CDR3 DNA reads TGCGCCAGCAGCTTGGGAATTCCGGGTGCTGAAGCTTTCTTT. Its protein is CASSLGIPGAEAFF.

This clonotype was found a few times. V usage is TRBV7-2 and J usage is TRBJ2-1; D remains unclear. V was cut by 4 bases and J by 6 bases, with 10 bases left in between. Germline V CDR1 and CDR2: SGHTA, FQGNSA. There are 13 residues in the CDR3. The CDR3 DNA is TGTGCCAGCAGCTCCTTCCAAACCAATGAGCAGTTCTTC. Its translation is CASSSFQTNEQFF.

This clonotype showed up many times. The chain employs TRBV12-3 or TRBV12-4 and TRBJ1-5, with a weak D call TRBD1 (5 bases). Trimming removed 6 bases at V and 2 bases at J, with 11 bases between. This CDR3 spans 14 amino acids. CDR3 sequence reads: CASRSDIRNQPQHF. Here the CDR3 DNA reads TGTGCCAGCAGGTCGGACATTCGCAATCAGCCCCAGCATTTT.

This clonotype was recorded at least ten times. The CDR3, as DNA: TGTGCCAGCAGACCTTCGGGACTCAACCTAGGGCTAACTAGCACAGATACGCAGTATTTT. Translation gives CASRPSGLNLGLTSTDTQYF. V is TRBV6-1 and J is TRBJ2-3, with a possible D match to TRBD2 (6 bases). CDR3 length equals 20 residues. V was pared by 6 bases and J by 0 bases, with 28 bases between. CDR1 and CDR2 (germline): MNHNS, SASEGT.

This clonotype showed up just a few times. This chain's CDR3 is CSARDGTRTSNTEAFF. CDR3 sequence (DNA): TGCAGTGCTAGAGATGGAACGAGGACATCGAACACTGAAGCTTTCTTT. J is TRBJ1-1 and V is TRBV20-1; tentative D call: TRBD1 (5 bases). The V gene lost 0 bases and the J gene lost 1 base, with 15 bases spanning the gap. Germline CDR1 DFQATT, CDR2 SNEGSKA (reference sequence). This CDR3 region has 16 residues.

V is TRBV20-1 and J is TRBJ2-3, with 9 nucleotides matching TRBD2. The CDR3 sequence is 16 residues long. Per the germline V gene, CDR1 is DFQATT and CDR2 is SNEGSKA (reference sequence). V dropped 0 bases and J dropped 2; count of bases not matched to a gene: 6. The CDR3 here is CSARDPAGGDTDTQYF. CDR3 in DNA: TGCAGTGCTAGAGATCCTGCGGGGGGGGACACAGATACGCAGTATTTT.

As DNA, the CDR3 is TGTGCCAGCAGTAAAGGAGGGGCTAGCAATCAGCCCCAGCATTTT. This sequence encodes CASSKGGASNQPQHF. The genes are TRBV3-1 and TRBJ1-5, with a weak D call TRBD1 (5 bases). The V and J ends lost 6 bases and 0 bases respectively, with 12 bases between them. This CDR3 has 15 residues. Per germline, CDR1 LGHDT and CDR2 YNNKEL (reference sequence). The variable domain in full, completed from reference TRBV3-1 and TRBJ1-5, reads DTAVSQTPKYLVTQMGNDKSIKCEQNLGHDTMYWYKQDSKKFLKIMFSYNNKELIINETVPNRFSPKSPDKAHLNLHINSLELGDSAVYFCASSKGGASNQPQHFGDGTRLSIL.

The rearrangement uses TRBV16 and TRBJ2-7, with D perhaps matching TRBD2 (6 bases). V was cut by 7 bases and J by 7 bases, with 17 bases left in between. This CDR3 has 13 residues. CDR1 and CDR2 (germline): KGHSY, FQNENV. The CDR3 region is CASNPGLNNEQYF. DNA of the CDR3: TGTGCCAGCAACCCGGGACTTAACAATGAGCAGTACTTC.

About this clonotype itself: Being one base from a much bigger clone, this may be a read error. The genes are TRBV28 and TRBJ2-3; weak D call: TRBD2 (6 bases). V lost 6 bases and J 9 bases, leaving 13 bases between the germline ends. Per the germline V gene, CDR1 is MDHEN and CDR2 is SYDVKM. The CDR3 consists of 12 residues. The CDR3 DNA follows: TGTGCCAGCAGCGGGGGAATAGAGACGCAGTATTTT. Encoded protein: CASSGGIETQYF.

This clonotype was seen a handful of times. Mismatch with germline at one junction end may stem from a read error. This chain links TRBV5-1 with TRBJ2-5; TRBD2 agrees at 7 bases. This CDR3 has 13 residues. Germline V lookup: CDR1 SGHRS, CDR2 YFSETQ. CDR3 region: CASSLGGMETQYF. CDR3 in DNA: TGTGCCAGCAGTTTGGGAGGGATGGAGACCCAGTACTTC.

Regarding this clonotype: A much bigger clone sits one base away, suggesting this may be a read error. This chain links TRBV20-1 with TRBJ2-5, with no clear D. This CDR3 is 12 amino acids long. CDR1 and CDR2 from the germline V gene are DFQATT and SNEGSKA (reference sequence). Trimming removed 1 base from V and 11 bases from J, with 14 bases in between. CDR3 amino acids: CSARGFGNEQYF. In DNA, the CDR3 is TGCAGTGCTAGAGGGTTCGGCAATGAGCAGTACTTC.